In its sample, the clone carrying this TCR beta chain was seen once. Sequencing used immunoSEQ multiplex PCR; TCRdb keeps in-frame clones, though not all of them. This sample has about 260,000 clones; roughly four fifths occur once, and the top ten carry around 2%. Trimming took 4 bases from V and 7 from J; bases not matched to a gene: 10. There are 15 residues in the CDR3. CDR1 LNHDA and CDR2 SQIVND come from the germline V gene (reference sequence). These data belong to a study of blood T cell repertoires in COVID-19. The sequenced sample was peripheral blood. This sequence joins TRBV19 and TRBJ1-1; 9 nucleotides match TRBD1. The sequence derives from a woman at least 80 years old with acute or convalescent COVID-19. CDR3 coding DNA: TGTGCCAGTAGTACAATCGGGACAGGGTCGGGTGAAGCTTTCTTT. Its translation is CASSTIGTGSGEAFF.